The 32 T cell receptor beta chains given below trace back to one sample, sequenced in a study of OX40 agonist ivuxolimab in advanced cancers. Using immunoSEQ multiplex PCR, the repertoire was profiled, and TCRdb retains in-frame clones only, with some absent. The sample lists approximately 100,000 clones, approximately 85% occurring once. Material: CD4+ or CD8+ T cells sorted from blood, obtained in a trial of the OX40 agonist ivuxolimab. These receptors were collected from an adult with an advanced solid tumor such as melanoma, head and neck, liver or kidney cancer.

The chain uses TRBV9 and TRBJ2-2, with 7 bases lining up with TRBD2. Germline-derived CDR1 and CDR2 are SGDLS and YYNGEE. The V segment lost 0 bases and the J segment 7 bases; nucleotides outside the gene matches: 6. This CDR3 is built from 15 residues. This CDR3 reads CASSVDGVAGGELFF. The DNA for the CDR3 is TGTGCCAGCAGCGTAGACGGGGTAGCGGGCGGGGAGCTGTTTTTT.

The rearrangement joins TRBV28 to TRBJ2-3, with 9 positions matching TRBD1. This CDR3 is 16 amino acids long. J gave up 2 bases and V 2 bases, and 5 bases lay outside the gene matches. Germline CDR1 is MDHEN and CDR2 is SYDVKM. The CDR3: CASSLTGTGFTDTQYF. The DNA of the CDR3 is TGTGCCAGCAGTTTAACGGGGACAGGGTTCACAGATACGCAGTATTTT.

This chain connects TRBV7-2 to TRBJ1-1; possibly TRBD1 for D (5 bases). The CDR3 is 15 residues long. Between the trimmed V and J ends, which lost 6 bases and 3 bases, there was a span of 17 bases. The germline V gene encodes CDR1 SGHTA and CDR2 FQGNSA. The CDR3 DNA sequence: TGTGCCAGCAGACGAAGGGAGGGGTTGTACACTGAAGCTTTCTTT. Residues: CASRRREGLYTEAFF.

This clone was seen a few times. The gene calls are TRBV6-6 and TRBJ1-1; 8 bases align to TRBD1. CDR3 length: 15 residues. Germline CDR1 reads MNHNY; CDR2 reads SVGAGI (reference sequence). Unmatched junction bases numbered 7, after V lost 6 bases and J lost 1 base. The CDR3 sequence is CASRPTGGGNTEAFF. The CDR3 DNA reads TGTGCCAGCAGACCCACAGGGGGGGGGAACACTGAAGCTTTCTTT.

The V call is TRBV4-2, the J call TRBJ2-6; possible D gene TRBD1, 5 bases. With 0 bases removed from V and 5 bases from J, the gap between germline ends came to 11 bases. The CDR3 has 16 residues. Germline values: CDR1 LGHNA, CDR2 YNFKEQ. CDR3 DNA sequence: TGTGCCAGCAGCCAAGAGGAAGGGGCTAGGGCCAACGTCCTGACTTTC. Translation: CASSQEEGARANVLTF.

The chain couples TRBV16 to TRBJ2-1; D perhaps matches TRBD1 (5 bases). Germline V gives CDR1 KGHSY, CDR2 FQNENV. The CDR3 totals 13 residues. V was clipped by 2 bases and J by 10 bases, with 12 bases between them. CDR3 sequence: CASSQLSRQEQFF. The CDR3 DNA reads TGTGCCAGCAGCCAACTATCAAGACAGGAGCAGTTCTTC.

The J gene is TRBJ1-2, the V gene TRBV5-8; D is unresolved. Germline V gene data show CDR1 as SGHTS and CDR2 as YDEGEE. The length of the CDR3 is 13 residues. V was clipped by 3 bases and J by 2 bases, with 8 bases between them. CDR3 loop: CASSYTANYGYTF. CDR3 sequence (DNA): TGTGCCAGCAGCTACACAGCCAACTATGGCTACACCTTC.

This clone was observed a handful of times. The chain is built from TRBV6-4 and TRBJ2-1; either TRBD1 or TRBD2 may fit D (5 bases each). The length of the CDR3 is 15 residues. With 0 bases removed from V and 11 bases from J, the gap between germline ends came to 17 bases. From germline, CDR1 is MRHNA and CDR2 SNTAGT. CDR3 coding DNA: TGTGCCAGCAGTGACTCGGTGGGGCAGGGACGAAAGCAGTTCTTC. Translation gives CASSDSVGQGRKQFF.

The CDR3 reads CATTSLNEQFF. The CDR3, as DNA: TGTGCCACAACGTCTCTCAATGAGCAGTTCTTC. The chain uses TRBV6-5 and TRBJ2-1; D unclear. Germline V gives CDR1 MNHEY, CDR2 SVGAGI. Trimming stripped 10 bases from V and 6 bases from J, with 10 bases between. The CDR3 is 11 amino acids.

This clone has only one observation. This rearrangement joins TRBV11-3 to TRBJ2-1; 9 nucleotides line up with TRBD1. Trimming cost V 1 base and J 7 bases; bases outside gene matches: 5. In germline, CDR1 is SGHNT, CDR2 YENEEA. The CDR3 runs 15 residues. In DNA form, the CDR3 reads TGTGCCAGCAGCTTAGGCGGGACAGGGAAAAATGAGCAGTTCTTC. As protein: CASSLGGTGKNEQFF.

This clone was recorded a few times. The chain is built from TRBV30 and TRBJ2-7; 9 positions match TRBD1. This CDR3 region has 13 residues. Germline V gene lookup returns CDR1 GTSNPN and CDR2 SVGIG (reference sequence). Trimming removed 7 bases from V and 3 bases from J; junction bases left unmatched: 7. The CDR3 sequence is CASDRGGIYEQYF. The CDR3 region has the DNA TGTGCCTCGGACAGGGGAGGTATCTACGAGCAGTACTTC. Full variable domain (rest looked up from reference TRBV30 and TRBJ2-7): SQTIHQWPATLVQPVGSPLSLECTVEGTSNPNLYWYRQAAGRGLQLLFYSVGIGQISSEVPQNLSASRPQDRQFILSSKKLLLSDSGFYLCASDRGGIYEQYFGPGTRLTVT.

The chain couples TRBV11-3 to TRBJ2-5; either TRBD1 or TRBD2 may fit D (5 bases each). Trimming cost V 5 bases and J 3 bases, with 13 bases left between them. The CDR3 is 14 amino acids. The germline gives CDR1 SGHNT, CDR2 YENEEA. The CDR3 loop is CASSLRDGKETQYF. CDR3 nucleotides: TGTGCCAGCAGCCTCCGGGACGGTAAAGAGACCCAGTACTTC.

The rearrangement joins TRBV7-8 to TRBJ2-1, with a tentative D call TRBD2 (5 bases). This CDR3 comprises 15 residues. V was trimmed by 5 bases and J by 4 bases, leaving 15 bases between them. CDR1 is SGHVS and CDR2 is FQNEAQ in the germline V gene. This chain's CDR3 is CASSLRRIGYNEQFF. The CDR3 DNA reads TGTGCCAGCAGCCTACGGAGGATAGGTTACAATGAGCAGTTCTTC.

The J gene is TRBJ2-1, the V gene TRBV19; no firm D call. V lost 1 base and J 7 bases, leaving 11 bases between the germline ends. Germline V gene sequence: CDR1 LNHDA, CDR2 SQIVND (reference sequence). The CDR3 loop spans 14 amino acids. This CDR3 is CASSIGNPENEQFF. In DNA form, the CDR3 reads TGTGCCAGTAGTATAGGGAATCCCGAGAATGAGCAGTTCTTC.

The chain joins TRBV5-1 to TRBJ2-7; 11 nucleotides match TRBD2. CDR3 length: 15 amino acids. Looked up from germline, CDR1 is SGHRS and CDR2 is YFSETQ. V gave up 3 bases and J gave up 0 bases; unmatched junction bases: 2. The CDR3 nucleotides read TGCGCCAGCAGCTGGGGACTAGCGGCCTCCTACGAGCAGTACTTC. It is translated as CASSWGLAASYEQYF.

The V call is TRBV18, the J call TRBJ2-1; D is unresolved. Deletions cut 2 bases from V and 5 bases from J, with 10 bases between. Looked up from germline, CDR1 is KGHSH and CDR2 is LQKENI. This CDR3 region has 14 residues. CDR3 residues: CASSPIARDNEQFF. Written as DNA, the CDR3 is TGTGCCAGCTCACCAATAGCACGGGACAATGAGCAGTTCTTC.

Only one count was recorded for this clone. The rearrangement joins TRBV15 to TRBJ2-2; the D gene is possibly TRBD1 (5 bases). Germline CDR1 reads LNHNV; CDR2 reads YYDKDF (reference sequence). V lost 5 bases and J lost 7, with 17 bases in between. The length of the CDR3 is 15 residues. CDR3 in amino acids: CATSLSQQDIGELFF. CDR3 sequence (DNA): TGTGCCACCAGCCTATCTCAACAGGACATCGGGGAGCTGTTTTTT.

The chain has TRBV2 and TRBJ1-5; 8 bases line up with TRBD1. This CDR3 region has 14 residues. Per the germline V gene, CDR1 is SNHLY and CDR2 is FYNNEI. V shed 5 bases, J shed 3 bases, and the junction held 3 bases outside the gene matches. Here the CDR3 DNA reads TGTGCCAGCAGTCCGACAGGGGTCAATCAGCCCCAGCATTTT. It specifies CASSPTGVNQPQHF.

On this clone: Other DNA sequences in the sample encode the same CDR3. The chain recombines TRBV4-3 with TRBJ1-4; no firm D call. CDR3 size: 17 residues. Trimming removed 0 bases from V and 2 bases from J, with 13 bases in between. The germline CDR1 and CDR2 sequences are LGHNA and YSLEER. CDR3: CASSQEELGATNEKLFF. CDR3 nucleotide sequence: TGCGCCAGCAGCCAAGAAGAGCTGGGCGCCACTAATGAAAAACTGTTTTTT.

The rearrangement joins TRBV11-2 to TRBJ2-1; 7 bases map to TRBD2. Per the germline V gene, CDR1 is SGHAT and CDR2 is FQNNGV. The V and J ends lost 5 bases and 2 bases, in that order; junction bases with no gene match: 9. The CDR3 extends over 16 amino acids. CDR3 amino acids: CASSIQRGVPYNEQFF. In DNA form, the CDR3 reads TGTGCCAGCAGCATCCAGCGGGGCGTCCCCTACAATGAGCAGTTCTTC.

This clone was seen more than once but under ten times. The chain couples TRBV11-3 to TRBJ2-5; D not resolved. The CDR3 has 14 amino acids. Germline lookup yields CDR1 SGHNT and CDR2 YENEEA. The ends were cut back, 3 bases at V and 3 bases at J, with 11 bases in the middle. CDR3 loop: CASSFGSGEETQYF. The CDR3 DNA follows: TGTGCCAGCAGCTTTGGGTCAGGAGAAGAGACCCAGTACTTC.

The chain uses TRBV7-3 and TRBJ2-6; 7 bases agree with TRBD1. The V segment lost 2 bases and the J segment 0 bases; nucleotides outside the gene matches: 7. Germline loops: CDR1 SGHTA, CDR2 FQGTGA. This CDR3 is 18 amino acids long. CDR3 region: CASSLEGGRRSGANVLTF. The CDR3 DNA sequence: TGTGCCAGCAGCTTAGAAGGGGGCAGGCGCTCTGGGGCCAACGTCCTGACTTTC.

The rearrangement links TRBV6-5 to TRBJ1-1; D unresolved. Germline CDR1 and CDR2: MNHEY and SVGAGI. V was cut by 9 bases and J by 1 base, with 12 bases left in between. The CDR3 consists of 13 residues. This CDR3 reads CASWRASNTEAFF. The DNA of the CDR3 is TGTGCCAGTTGGCGGGCCTCGAACACTGAAGCTTTCTTT.

CDR3 in DNA: TGTGCCAGCAATATGGAGACTGAAGCTTTCTTT. Translating gives CASNMETEAFF. The J gene is TRBJ1-1, the V gene TRBV6-1; D remains ambiguous. Germline CDR1 and CDR2: MNHNS and SASEGT. Trimming stripped 7 bases from V and 5 bases from J, with 8 bases between. This CDR3 spans 11 amino acids.

The chain carries TRBV9 and TRBJ1-1; D is perhaps TRBD1 (6 bases). The CDR3 sequence is 16 residues long. From germline, CDR1 is SGDLS and CDR2 YYNGEE. V lost 3 bases and J lost 4, with 19 bases in between. The CDR3 loop is CASSEHAGAEVTEAFF. CDR3 nucleotides: TGTGCCAGCAGCGAGCACGCAGGGGCCGAGGTCACTGAAGCTTTCTTT.

The chain uses TRBV10-1 and TRBJ1-4, with 7 bases fitting TRBD1. Germline loops: CDR1 WNHNN, CDR2 SYGVQD (reference sequence). The ends lost 7 bases at V and 3 bases at J; junction bases unmatched: 8. The CDR3 extends over 15 amino acids. CDR3 nucleotides: TGCGCCAGCACCCTCGACAGGGAATCTAATGAAAAACTGTTTTTT. Translation: CASTLDRESNEKLFF.

V usage is TRBV28 and J usage is TRBJ2-5, with TRBD2 matching 7 bases. V shed 7 bases and J 3 bases; nucleotides not matched to a gene: 2. CDR3 length equals 12 residues. The germline CDR1 and CDR2 sequences are MDHEN and SYDVKM. In DNA form, the CDR3 reads TGTGCCAGCAACGCGGGGGAAGAGACCCAGTACTTC. Protein sequence: CASNAGEETQYF.

The gene calls are TRBV11-3 and TRBJ2-2, with D maybe TRBD1 (6 bases). Germline V gene lookup returns CDR1 SGHNT and CDR2 YENEEA. CDR3 length equals 14 residues. The V gene lost 1 base and the J gene lost 6 bases, with 9 bases spanning the gap. The CDR3 DNA sequence: TGTGCCAGCAGCTTAGGGGGGCGCCCCGGGGAGCTGTTTTTT. It codes for CASSLGGRPGELFF.

The CDR3 DNA sequence: TGTGCCAGCAGCGTAGGACTAGCGGAGCCCGAGGGGGAGCTGTTTTTT. It yields the protein CASSVGLAEPEGELFF. The V call is TRBV9, the J call TRBJ2-2; 9 bases map to TRBD2. The germline V gene has CDR1 SGDLS and CDR2 YYNGEE. V lost 0 bases and J lost 8; bases outside the gene matches: 8. The CDR3 contains 16 residues.

CDR3 DNA sequence: TGTGCCAGTGAGTTAGACAGTCCCTTAGGTCCCTCCGGGGAGCTGTTTTTT. The encoded protein is CASELDSPLGPSGELFF. The V call is TRBV19, the J call TRBJ2-2; D is perhaps TRBD1 (5 bases). Germline CDR1 reads LNHDA; CDR2 reads SQIVND (reference sequence). V was pared by 8 bases and J by 6 bases, with 25 bases between. The CDR3 contains 17 residues.

This sequence joins TRBV29-1 and TRBJ2-7, with TRBD1 identical over 9 bases. Per germline, CDR1 SQVTM and CDR2 ANQGSEA. J was trimmed by 3 bases and V by 7 bases; bases with no gene match: 10. The CDR3 is 14 residues long. CDR3 sequence: CSAFTGTGLYEQYF. For the CDR3, the DNA is TGCAGCGCGTTTACCGGGACAGGGCTCTACGAGCAGTACTTC.

The chain uses TRBV28 and TRBJ2-1, with 8 bases aligning to TRBD2. Germline-derived CDR1 and CDR2 are MDHEN and SYDVKM. The CDR3 is 15 residues long. Losses at the gene ends were 5 bases for V and 10 bases for J; bases not matched to a gene: 13. The CDR3, as DNA: TGTGCCAGCAGTCCCAGCGGGAGAACACCTAACGAGCAGTTCTTC. This translates into CASSPSGRTPNEQFF.